This TCR beta chain was documented in a study of blood T cell repertoires in COVID-19. Overall study context: From the United States, Italy and Spain came samples of acute and convalescent COVID-19.

V dropped 4 bases and J dropped 4 bases, with 7 bases sitting between them. The germline V gene encodes CDR1 SGHNT and CDR2 YYREEE (reference sequence). The CDR3 is made up of 12 amino acids. In the original processing: Amplified reference gene primers provided the basis for estimating nucleated cell counts. Profiled with immunoSEQ multiplex PCR; TCRdb holds only in-frame clones, not every one. D and trimming come from the DNA, and the V and J calls and clone size come from that table. The table has 310,000 or so clones, around 87% seen once. This clone turned up a few times. The clonotype originates from a man between 65 and 85 years old with acute or convalescent COVID-19. The V and J genes are TRBV5-4 and TRBJ2-3; D is uncertain. Specimen: peripheral blood. For the CDR3, the DNA is TGTGCCAGCAGCCACTATTCAGATACGCAGTATTTT. Its translation: CASSHYSDTQYF.